Listed below are T cell receptor beta chains from one sample, sequenced in a study of control samples from healthy donors and cancer patients. Assay used: immunoSEQ multiplex PCR; TCRdb lists only in-frame clones, some missing. The sample has over 150,000 clones, around 94% seen once. The sample consisted of PBMCs. The origin of the receptors is a man in his sixties with colorectal cancer. The CDR3 runs from the conserved cysteine through the conserved F or W.

j_call v_call cdr3_aa
TRBJ2-3 TRBV27 CASTEARGGYTDTQYF
TRBJ1-1 TRBV10-3 CAISANPGADTEAFF
TRBJ2-5 TRBV3-1/TRBV3-2 CASSQGSSGPQETQYF
TRBJ2-5 TRBV3-1/TRBV3-2 CASSPYQETQYF
TRBJ1-1 TRBV5-1 CASSGMDTNTEAFF
TRBJ2-2 TRBV29-1 CSVGPGQGELFF
TRBJ1-2 TRBV3-1/TRBV3-2 CASSQDLGYFYGYTF
TRBJ2-7 TRBV19 CASSQDVTEQYF
TRBJ1-2 TRBV5-1 CASSSSGQGYTF
TRBJ2-7 TRBV11-2 CASRGGRVNLSYEQYF
TRBJ2-7 TRBV7-2 CASSLGGMITYEQYF
TRBJ2-5 TRBV29-1 CSVENRGNNQETQYF
TRBJ1-5 TRBV12-3/TRBV12-4 CASTAYSNQPQHF
TRBJ2-7 TRBV6-5 CASSYSRQGNTYEQYF
TRBJ1-4 TRBV5-1 CASSLGGGETNEKLFF
TRBJ2-1 TRBV10-3 CAISSTGNNVDEQFF
TRBJ2-7 TRBV30 CAWSVDRDEQYF
TRBJ1-5 TRBV5-1 CASKLGWDSNQPQHF
TRBJ1-1 TRBV14 CASSVLSGGNTEAFF
TRBJ1-5 TRBV6-1 CASSARGQGSNQPQHF
TRBJ1-1 TRBV12-3/TRBV12-4 CASSGVGDAFF
TRBJ2-2 TRBV5-4 CASTLEATYTGELFF
TRBJ1-1 TRBV5-1 CASSLGVTGNTEAFF
TRBJ2-7 TRBV4-1 CASSQTLGSSYEQYF